The clone carrying this T cell receptor (beta chain) appeared many times. The antigen remains undetermined. The data derive from a study of human T cells and chemical hapten exposure. Overall study: Alopecia universalis, totalis or areata was present in patients who were mostly female.

Study findings and constraints: There were significantly more large CDR3 similarity clusters among expanded TCRs than among controls.

Time point defined: pre-sensitization, week 0. Treatment defined: therapeutic diphenylcyclopropenone sensitization with weekly scalp DPC. V lost 2 bases and J lost 3, with 14 bases in between. Germline V gene sequence: CDR1 GTSNPN, CDR2 SVGIG (reference sequence). The CDR3 totals 15 residues. TCRdb ran MiXCR on the RACE reads and lists one entry per CDR3 protein. The table lists about 60,000 distinct CDR3 sequences, over 9% of them singletons. The clonotype originates from a woman between 40 and 50 years old with alopecia areata. Some clones in this sample may be carry-over from other donors' samples. The source material was whole blood, sampled in connection with sensitization to the hapten diphenylcyclopropenone (DPC). The chain links TRBV30 to TRBJ1-3; D possibly corresponds to TRBD1 (6 bases). Here the CDR3 reads CAWSLSGGRGNTIYF. For the CDR3, the DNA is TGTGCCTGGAGTTTGTCCGGGGGCCGTGGAAACACCATATATTTT.